These T cell receptor beta chains were read from a single sample in a study of a mutant IDH1 vaccine in newly diagnosed glioma. This table comes from immunoSEQ multiplex PCR, and its TCRdb copy is limited to in-frame clones, with some not included. The repertoire holds tens of thousands of clones, with 80% to 90% as singletons. The sample here was PBMCs, taken from a glioma patient treated with radiotherapy, temozolomide or both. These receptors were taken from a woman in her fifties or sixties with glioma. Both conserved end residues are part of each CDR3. Each record gives: CDR3 length, J gene, D gene, V gene, clone size, CDR3 protein, CDR3 DNA. D genes are given only for firm matches. Not all rows give a size; the values are once, few, many and, for expanded clones, a class.

16,TRBJ1-6,.,TRBV6-1,few,CASSEKGSSYNSPLHF,TGTGCCAGCAGTGAAAAAGGGAGCTCCTATAATTCACCCCTCCACTTT
15,TRBJ2-3,.,TRBV4-2,.,CASSQAGGESDTQYF,TGTGCCAGCAGCCAAGCGGGGGGCGAGTCAGATACGCAGTATTTT
17,TRBJ2-2,TRBD2,TRBV5-4,.,CASSLGFGGGAAGELFF,TGTGCCAGCAGCTTAGGATTCGGCGGGGGGGCGGCCGGGGAGCTGTTTTTT
13,TRBJ1-1,.,TRBV6-1,.,CASSDLGNTEAFF,TGTGCCAGCAGTGACCTCGGGAACACTGAAGCTTTCTTT
14,TRBJ1-2,.,TRBV5-1,.,CASSPTVANYGYTF,TGCGCCAGCAGCCCGACAGTAGCTAACTATGGCTACACCTTC
15,TRBJ2-4,.,TRBV6-6,.,CASSYVGGGQNIQYF,TGTGCCAGCAGTTACGTCGGTGGCGGCCAAAACATTCAGTACTTC
12,TRBJ1-1,.,TRBV27,.,CASSLAGTEAFF,TGTGCCAGCAGTTTAGCGGGCACTGAAGCTTTCTTT
13,TRBJ1-6,TRBD1,TRBV6-5,.,CASSYSQGAYLHF,TGTGCCAGCAGTTACTCACAGGGGGCGTACCTCCACTTT
17,TRBJ1-6,.,TRBV18,once,CASSKRRAISLDSPLHF,TGTGCCAGCTCGAAGAGGAGGGCTATCTCCCTCGATTCACCCCTCCACTTT
15,TRBJ2-3,TRBD1,TRBV7-2,.,CASSTRTGGPDTQYF,TGTGCCAGCAGCACCCGGACAGGGGGACCAGATACGCAGTATTTT
14,TRBJ2-3,TRBD2,TRBV6-5,.,CASSFLAGSDTQYF,TGTGCCAGCAGTTTTCTAGCGGGCTCAGATACGCAGTATTTT
15,TRBJ1-4,TRBD1,TRBV27,.,CASSRTDRVGEKLFF,TGTGCCAGCAGTCGGACGGACAGGGTAGGCGAAAAACTGTTTTTT
11,TRBJ2-5,.,TRBV19,once,CASSQYGTQYF,TGTGCCAGTAGCCAGTACGGAACCCAGTACTTC
12,TRBJ1-5,.,TRBV30,few,CAWSFAAQPQHF,TGTGCCTGGAGTTTTGCGGCTCAGCCCCAGCATTTT
16,TRBJ1-1,.,TRBV27,.,CASSLGQKSRNTEAFF,TGTGCCAGCAGTTTAGGACAGAAAAGCAGGAACACTGAAGCTTTCTTT
15,TRBJ2-7,.,TRBV6-6,.,CASSPARDILYEQYF,TGTGCCAGCAGCCCAGCCCGGGACATCCTCTACGAGCAGTACTTC
13,TRBJ2-5,.,TRBV30,.,CAWSRTLGETQYF,TGTGCCTGGAGTAGGACTCTTGGGGAGACCCAGTACTTC
11,TRBJ1-1,.,TRBV6-6,.,CASSYSRQAFF,TGTGCCAGCAGTTACTCGAGACAAGCTTTCTTT
13,TRBJ1-1,.,TRBV7-2,.,CASSRTPSAQAFF,TGTGCCAGCAGCCGGACTCCCTCGGCCCAAGCTTTCTTT
14,TRBJ2-1,.,TRBV19,.,CASQRRGLYNEQFF,TGTGCCAGTCAACGGCGGGGTCTTTACAATGAGCAGTTCTTC
18,TRBJ2-2,TRBD2,TRBV9,.,CASSVGGSGGLHTGELFF,TGTGCCAGCAGCGTGGGGGGGAGCGGGGGCCTCCACACCGGGGAGCTGTTTTTT
16,TRBJ2-7,.,TRBV5-1,.,CASSLIPGPGEGEQYF,TGCGCCAGCAGCTTGATCCCCGGCCCAGGGGAGGGCGAGCAGTACTTC
15,TRBJ1-2,TRBD1,TRBV18,.,CASSPGTGDYYGYTF,TGTGCCAGCTCACCAGGCACAGGGGATTACTATGGCTACACCTTC
16,TRBJ1-2,TRBD1,TRBV2,.,CASSKRTGGVNYGYTF,TGTGCCAGCAGTAAAAGGACAGGGGGAGTTAACTATGGCTACACCTTC
13,TRBJ1-1,.,TRBV6-5,.,CASSYSGGTEAFF,TGTGCCAGCAGTTACTCTGGGGGCACTGAAGCTTTCTTT
15,TRBJ1-6,.,TRBV4-1,.,CASSQTSGPGSPLHF,TGCGCCAGCAGCCAGACATCGGGACCTGGGTCACCCCTCCACTTT
13,TRBJ2-3,.,TRBV19,.,CASSVPGTDTQYF,TGTGCCAGTAGTGTTCCGGGCACAGATACGCAGTATTTT
17,TRBJ1-6,.,TRBV7-8,.,CASSLVGGGLNNSPLHF,TGTGCCAGCAGCTTAGTGGGGGGGGGCTTGAATAATTCACCCCTCCACTTT
14,TRBJ2-5,.,TRBV6-5,.,CASSPPAGQETQYF,TGTGCCAGCAGCCCTCCCGCAGGGCAAGAGACCCAGTACTTC
16,TRBJ2-1,.,TRBV30,.,CAWSIGTGASYNEQFF,TGTGCCTGGAGTATTGGGACTGGCGCTTCCTACAATGAGCAGTTCTTC
11,TRBJ1-4,.,TRBV5-1,.,CASSFNEKLFF,TGCGCCAGCAGCTTCAATGAAAAACTGTTTTTT
15,TRBJ1-4,.,TRBV19,.,CASSSTSVGTEKLFF,TGTGCCAGTAGTTCAACCTCTGTAGGGACTGAAAAACTGTTTTTT
14,TRBJ1-4,TRBD1,TRBV5-1,.,CASSSGGPNEKLFF,TGCGCCAGCAGCTCAGGGGGCCCCAATGAAAAACTGTTTTTT
15,TRBJ2-7,TRBD1,TRBV10-1,.,CASSESRTGAYEQYF,TGCGCCAGCAGTGAGTCCAGAACAGGGGCCTACGAGCAGTACTTC
15,TRBJ1-3,.,TRBV6-1,.,CASSEWAGSWSTIYF,TGTGCCAGCAGTGAATGGGCAGGTTCGTGGAGCACCATATATTTT
12,TRBJ1-5,.,TRBV25-1,once,CASREGNQPQHF,TGTGCCAGCAGGGAGGGGAATCAGCCCCAGCATTTT
13,TRBJ2-7,.,TRBV7-2,once,CASSPRSSYEQYF,TGTGCCAGCAGCCCCCGGTCATCCTACGAGCAGTACTTC
12,TRBJ1-1,.,TRBV6-5,.,CASFQPNTEAFF,TGTGCCAGCTTTCAACCAAACACTGAAGCTTTCTTT
15,TRBJ1-5,.,TRBV19,.,CASSVLGWNNQPQHF,TGTGCCAGTAGTGTACTAGGTTGGAACAATCAGCCCCAGCATTTT
15,TRBJ2-7,TRBD2,TRBV6-5,.,CASSYSASGAYEQYF,TGTGCCAGCAGTTACTCGGCTAGCGGGGCCTACGAGCAGTACTTC
13,TRBJ1-1,.,TRBV10-3,once,CAISETSSTEAFF,TGTGCCATCAGTGAGACGTCGTCCACTGAAGCTTTCTTT
14,TRBJ1-1,.,TRBV11-2,.,CASSLDPGTSEAFF,TGTGCCAGCAGCTTGGACCCTGGGACTTCAGAAGCTTTCTTT
14,TRBJ2-7,TRBD1,TRBV7-2,.,CASSSRTGHYEQYF,TGTGCCAGCAGCTCTAGGACAGGGCACTACGAGCAGTACTTC
12,TRBJ1-5,.,TRBV28,.,CASSLLRGAGHF,TGTGCCAGCAGTTTGCTTCGAGGGGCTGGGCATTTT
14,TRBJ2-7,.,TRBV7-9,.,CASSLEVEQGVRYF,TGTGCCAGCAGCTTAGAGGTTGAACAGGGCGTCCGGTACTTC
13,TRBJ2-4,.,TRBV6-1,.,CASRALAKNIQYF,TGTGCCAGCCGGGCCTTAGCCAAAAACATTCAGTACTTC
15,TRBJ1-5,.,TRBV19,.,CASRGRGVGNQPQHF,TGTGCCAGTAGGGGAAGGGGAGTCGGCAATCAGCCCCAGCATTTT
17,TRBJ1-2,TRBD1,TRBV29-1,.,CSVEDQVRWDRDYGYTF,TGCAGCGTTGAAGATCAAGTAAGGTGGGACAGGGACTATGGCTACACCTTC
14,TRBJ1-5,TRBD1,TRBV6-5,.,CASSLRDRGQPQHF,TGTGCCAGCAGCCTCCGGGACAGGGGTCAGCCCCAGCATTTT
14,TRBJ2-7,TRBD1,TRBV7-3,.,CASSLTGGGYEQYF,TGTGCCAGCAGCCTGACAGGGGGAGGTTACGAGCAGTACTTC
13,TRBJ1-1,.,TRBV6-1,.,CASSVGRGTEAFF,TGTGCCAGCAGCGTGGGCCGAGGCACTGAAGCTTTCTTT
15,TRBJ2-1,TRBD1,TRBV5-1,.,CASSLVGTGYNEQFF,TGCGCCAGCAGCTTGGTTGGGACAGGATACAATGAGCAGTTCTTC
11,TRBJ2-7,.,TRBV30,.,CASQTTYEQYF,TGTGCCTCCCAAACTACCTACGAGCAGTACTTC
13,TRBJ1-4,TRBD1,TRBV29-1,.,CSVDHEGGQGIIF,TGCAGCGTTGACCATGAAGGGGGACAGGGGATAATTTTT